Listed here are 24 T cell receptor beta chains from one sample, sequenced in a study of T cells in Graves' hyperthyroidism and ophthalmopathy. TCR beta CDR3 regions were amplified from RNA transcripts. TCR CDR3 underwent first-round RT-PCR with the HTBI primer set. Each CDR3 protein is one row after TCRdb ran MiXCR on the multiplex PCR reads. Here the sample spans hundreds of thousands of distinct CDR3 sequences, more than 45% being singletons. What was sequenced was peripheral blood or thyroid tissue (not recorded which). Source of these receptors: a woman under 30 with Graves' hyperthyroidism.

This clonotype was recorded at least ten times. The V gene is TRBV7-9, the J gene TRBJ2-5; 7 nucleotides match TRBD2. Trimming took 4 bases from V and 1 from J; bases not matched to a gene: 3. The CDR3 runs to 14 residues. In germline, CDR1 is SEHNR, CDR2 FQNEAQ (reference sequence). For the CDR3, the DNA is TGTGCCAGCAGCTCACGGGAGGCCCAAGAGACCCAGTACTTC. It translates to CASSSREAQETQYF.

This clonotype was detected many times. V gene TRBV20-1 combines with J gene TRBJ1-2; D is undetermined. Germline V gene sequence: CDR1 DFQATT, CDR2 SNEGSKA (reference sequence). CDR3 size: 12 residues. V was clipped by 5 bases and J by 1 base, with 8 bases between them. The CDR3 region has the DNA TGCAGTGCTCAGGCCGATAACTATGGCTACACCTTC. Translating it yields CSAQADNYGYTF.

This clonotype was counted a few times. The rearrangement uses TRBV15 and TRBJ1-3, with D possibly matching TRBD1 (5 bases). V lost 7 bases and J lost 0, with 16 bases in between. CDR3 size: 16 residues. Germline V CDR1 and CDR2: LNHNV, YYDKDF (reference sequence). The CDR3 here is CATIRGDAGSGNTIYF. The CDR3 nucleotides are TGTGCCACCATCCGGGGGGACGCAGGCTCTGGAAACACCATATATTTT. Full variable domain (rest looked up from reference TRBV15 and TRBJ1-3): DAMVIQNPRYQVTQFGKPVTLSCSQTLNHNVMYWYQQKSSQAPKLLFHYYDKDFNNEADTPDNFQSRRPNTSFCFLDIRSPGLGDTAMYLCATIRGDAGSGNTIYFGEGSWLTVV.

This chain joins TRBV7-3 and TRBJ2-2, with D uncertain. Trimming took off 8 bases at V and 2 bases at J, with 12 bases between the two ends. The CDR3 extends over 14 amino acids. Germline values: CDR1 SGHTA, CDR2 FQGTGA. The CDR3 region has the DNA TGTGCCAGCTCACCACCAGACAACACCGGGGAGCTGTTTTTT. It codes for CASSPPDNTGELFF.

The J gene is TRBJ1-5, the V gene TRBV7-2, with D maybe TRBD1 (6 bases). Germline V gives CDR1 SGHTA, CDR2 FQGNSA. Trimming cost V 9 bases and J 5 bases, with 20 bases left between them. This CDR3 is built from 15 residues. CDR3 loop: CASRKGRQEHQPQHF. In nucleotides, the CDR3 is TGTGCCAGTCGCAAAGGACGACAGGAACATCAGCCCCAGCATTTT.

The V gene is TRBV6-1, the J gene TRBJ2-5; D is possibly TRBD1 (5 bases). V was pared by 6 bases and J by 2 bases, with 16 bases between. CDR1 MNHNS and CDR2 SASEGT come from the germline V gene. This CDR3 is 15 amino acids long. The CDR3 region is CASSVVRQGQETQYF. The CDR3 nucleotides are TGTGCCAGCAGCGTTGTACGGCAGGGTCAAGAGACCCAGTACTTC.

This clonotype was picked up a small number of times. The chain uses TRBV19 and TRBJ1-6; D ambiguous. Trimming removed 5 bases from V and 10 bases from J, with 18 bases in between. This CDR3 comprises 15 residues. In germline, CDR1 is LNHDA, CDR2 SQIVND (reference sequence). The CDR3 DNA is TGTGCCAGTAGTGGCCGGGCACTTGGAGGCTCACCCCTCCACTTT. It codes for CASSGRALGGSPLHF. Filled out from reference TRBV19 and TRBJ1-6, the complete variable domain reads DGGITQSPKYLFRKEGQNVTLSCEQNLNHDAMYWYRQDPGQGLRLIYYSQIVNDFQKGDIAEGYSVSREKKESFPLTVTSAQKNPTAFYLCASSGRALGGSPLHFGNGTRLTVT.

The table lists this clonotype with a few counts. One end of the junction fails to match germline, which may point to a read error. The gene calls are TRBV10-3 and TRBJ1-5; 9 nucleotides agree with TRBD1. The CDR3 contains 16 residues. CDR1 and CDR2 (germline): ENHRY, SYGVKD. The CDR3 sequence: CASSYGGDRDDQPQHF. The CDR3 DNA follows: TGTGCCAGCAGTTACGGAGGGGACAGGGATGATCAGCCCCAGCATTTT.

J is TRBJ1-6 and V is TRBV19; D gene uncertain. The V end lost 3 bases, the J end lost 0 bases, and 9 bases lay between the germline ends. The CDR3 totals 16 residues. The V gene's germline CDR1 is LNHDA and CDR2 SQIVND (reference sequence). CDR3 amino acids: CASSIGRSSYNSPLHF. The CDR3 region has the DNA TGTGCCAGTAGTATCGGTAGGAGCTCCTATAATTCACCCCTCCACTTT. Together with reference TRBV19 and TRBJ1-6, the CDR3 gives the full variable domain: DGGITQSPKYLFRKEGQNVTLSCEQNLNHDAMYWYRQDPGQGLRLIYYSQIVNDFQKGDIAEGYSVSREKKESFPLTVTSAQKNPTAFYLCASSIGRSSYNSPLHFGNGTRLTVT.

This clonotype was counted only a few times. CDR3 in DNA: TGTGCCAGCAGCTTTAGGGCTAGCTACTCTGGGGCCAACGTCCTGACTTTC. Translated, it gives CASSFRASYSGANVLTF. The J gene is TRBJ2-6, the V gene TRBV11-3; a possible D gene is TRBD2 (5 bases). V dropped 3 bases and J dropped 0 bases, with 12 bases sitting between them. Germline V lookup: CDR1 SGHNT, CDR2 YENEEA. There are 17 residues in the CDR3.

This clonotype was seen repeatedly, ten times or more. V and J are TRBV10-3 and TRBJ1-4; perhaps TRBD1 as D (6 bases). From germline, CDR1 is ENHRY and CDR2 SYGVKD. The CDR3 is made up of 13 amino acids. The V end was cut by 10 bases, the J end by 6 bases, with 15 bases between. The CDR3 DNA follows: TGTGCCACCCGAGAAGGGGGGGATGAAAAACTGTTTTTT. Residues: CATREGGDEKLFF.

This chain uses TRBV20-1 with TRBJ2-2; D is possibly TRBD1 (5 bases). Germline V CDR1 and CDR2: DFQATT, SNEGSKA (reference sequence). Trimming cost V 5 bases and J 0 bases, with 13 bases left between them. This CDR3 has 15 amino acids. CDR3 loop: CSAPAQGSNTGELFF. The DNA of the CDR3 is TGCAGTGCTCCCGCGCAGGGTTCGAACACCGGGGAGCTGTTTTTT.

This clonotype was seen a handful of times. The J gene is TRBJ2-7, the V gene TRBV9, with TRBD1 identical over 7 bases. The germline V gene has CDR1 SGDLS and CDR2 YYNGEE. Trimming cost V 3 bases and J 2 bases; bases outside gene matches: 5. The CDR3 contains 14 residues. The CDR3 DNA follows: TGTGCCAGCAGCGCTTCGCAGGGGGCCTACGAGCAGTACTTC. It encodes CASSASQGAYEQYF.

This clonotype appeared once. The gene calls are TRBV7-8 and TRBJ2-2; TRBD1 matches 7 bases. Germline V gene data show CDR1 as SGHVS and CDR2 as FQNEAQ. CDR3 size: 14 residues. J was trimmed by 5 bases and V by 6 bases; bases with no gene match: 6. The CDR3: CASRTGTVTGELFF. The CDR3 DNA is TGTGCCAGCAGAACCGGGACAGTAACCGGGGAGCTGTTTTTT.

V is TRBV9 and J is TRBJ1-2; the D gene is possibly TRBD1 (5 bases). Germline loops: CDR1 SGDLS, CDR2 YYNGEE. Trimming removed 7 bases at V and 8 bases at J, with 21 bases between. The CDR3 length is 14 residues. The CDR3 DNA is TGTGCCAGCTCGCCCCTCTCAGGGCGCGACGGCTACACCTTC. It translates to CASSPLSGRDGYTF.

The chain links TRBV2 to TRBJ1-1; D perhaps matches TRBD1 (5 bases). This CDR3 has 13 residues. V was pared by 1 base and J by 3 bases, with 6 bases between. Germline values: CDR1 SNHLY, CDR2 FYNNEI. CDR3 DNA: TGTGCCAGCAGTGAAGAGACAGACACTGAAGCTTTCTTT. Amino acids: CASSEETDTEAFF.

This clonotype was counted ten times or more. The rearrangement joins TRBV25-1 to TRBJ1-5, with TRBD1 matching 11 bases. V was pared by 4 bases and J by 6 bases, with 2 bases of the junction left unmatched. Germline lookup yields CDR1 MGHDK and CDR2 SYGVNS. CDR3 size: 14 residues. CDR3 loop: CASSGGQGVQPQHF. The CDR3 nucleotides are TGTGCCAGCAGTGGGGGACAGGGGGTTCAGCCCCAGCATTTT.

This clonotype was counted ten times or more. This chain connects TRBV25-1 to TRBJ1-1, with 10 bases that match TRBD1. Germline V gene lookup returns CDR1 MGHDK and CDR2 SYGVNS. V lost 10 bases and J lost 6; bases outside the gene matches: 2. This CDR3 has 11 residues. The CDR3 protein is CAIGTGAEAFF. CDR3 nucleotides: TGTGCCATCGGGACAGGGGCTGAAGCTTTCTTT. Looking up the rest from reference TRBV25-1 and TRBJ1-1 gives the full variable domain: EADIYQTPRYLVIGTGKKITLECSQTMGHDKMYWYQQDPGMELHLIHYSYGVNSTEKGDLSSESTVSRIRTEHFPLTLESARPSHTSQYLCAIGTGAEAFFGQGTRLTVV.

This clonotype was recorded once. The junction departs from germline at one end; a sequencing error may be responsible. The chain recombines TRBV10-1 with TRBJ1-5; 7 nucleotides line up with TRBD1. The CDR3 is 13 amino acids. Germline assignment: CDR1 WNHNN and CDR2 SYGVQD (reference sequence). For the CDR3, the DNA is TGTGCCACCAGGGGGACAGAGCGTCAGCCCCAGCATTTT. Translated: CATRGTERQPQHF.

About this clonotype itself: A much more abundant neighbour one base away suggests this may be a read error. V usage is TRBV29-1 and J usage is TRBJ1-5; no clear D. Germline CDR1 and CDR2: SQVTM and ANQGSEA. V was trimmed by 5 bases and J by 3 bases, leaving 14 bases between them. The CDR3 runs 14 residues. CDR3 in amino acids: CSVSGRTHNQPQHF. The DNA of the CDR3 is TGCAGCGTTTCGGGCAGGACCCACAATCAGCCCCAGCATTTT.

The chain is built from TRBV19 and TRBJ1-4; 8 bases match TRBD1. The V gene's germline CDR1 is LNHDA and CDR2 SQIVND (reference sequence). The CDR3 is made up of 14 amino acids. V gave up 5 bases and J gave up 10 bases; unmatched junction bases: 9. The CDR3 DNA reads TGTGCCAGTAGTGTTGAGACAGGGGAGGTAAAACTGTTTTTT. Translation: CASSVETGEVKLFF.

The V and J genes are TRBV7-8 and TRBJ2-5; the D is unclear. V lost 0 bases and J lost 2, with 10 bases in between. Germline assignment: CDR1 SGHVS and CDR2 FQNEAQ. This CDR3 region has 15 residues. The DNA of the CDR3 is TGTGCCAGCAGCTTAGCGTGGTTACAGCAAGAGACCCAGTACTTC. This translates into CASSLAWLQQETQYF.

In this sample, this clonotype turned up many times. The gene calls are TRBV20-1 and TRBJ1-6; 8 bases fit TRBD1. Trimming removed 2 bases from V and 8 bases from J; junction bases left unmatched: 5. The CDR3 consists of 14 residues. Germline V gene sequence: CDR1 DFQATT, CDR2 SNEGSKA (reference sequence). CDR3 DNA sequence: TGCAGTGCTAGATTGGGACAGGCACATTCACCCCTCCACTTT. Translated, it gives CSARLGQAHSPLHF.

V and J are TRBV29-1 and TRBJ1-2, with 7 bases matching TRBD1. Trimming at V came to 6 bases and at J to 2 bases, leaving 6 bases not matched to a gene. CDR3 length: 13 amino acids. From germline, CDR1 is SQVTM and CDR2 ANQGSEA. The chain's CDR3 is CSVATGRNYGYTF. The CDR3 DNA reads TGCAGCGTCGCGACAGGGCGGAACTATGGCTACACCTTC.